One and the same sample provided the 16 T cell receptor beta chains below, sequenced in a study of control samples from healthy donors and cancer patients. The method was immunoSEQ multiplex PCR; TCRdb's version includes in-frame clones alone and lacks a portion of them. The sample carries approximately 180,000 clones, about 90% recorded once. Sequencing was carried out using blood. All receptors derive from a middle-aged woman in good health.

The rearrangement links TRBV23-1 to TRBJ2-1; 9 bases fit TRBD2. TRBV23-1 is given ORF status, its function remaining uncertain. V dropped 1 base and J dropped 5; count of bases not matched to a gene: 3. CDR3 length: 15 amino acids. CDR3 in amino acids: CASSQYPSGDNEQFF. The CDR3 DNA reads TGCGCCAGCAGTCAATATCCTAGCGGGGACAATGAGCAGTTCTTC.

The chain couples TRBV19 to TRBJ2-1; D is uncertain. The germline gives CDR1 LNHDA, CDR2 SQIVND (reference sequence). V lost 3 bases to trimming and J lost 6 bases, with 15 bases between them. CDR3 length: 15 amino acids. The CDR3 bases are TGTGCCAGTAGTATTAGTTCCCAGTCCGCCAATGAGCAGTTCTTC. This encodes CASSISSQSANEQFF.

The chain uses TRBV9 and TRBJ2-2; D possibly corresponds to TRBD2 (6 bases). The CDR3 has 16 amino acids. The germline V and J ends were trimmed by 1 base and 4 bases, with 14 bases remaining between them. Germline CDR1 is SGDLS and CDR2 is YYNGEE. The CDR3 DNA follows: TGTGCCAGCAGCGTACTGGGGGGTCGTTCCACCGGGGAGCTGTTTTTT. This encodes CASSVLGGRSTGELFF.

This clone was seen a handful of times. The chain uses TRBV7-2 and TRBJ2-7; the D is unclear. V shed 5 bases and J shed 0 bases, with 23 bases lying between them. CDR3 length: 18 residues. Germline-derived CDR1 and CDR2 are SGHTA and FQGNSA. The CDR3 reads CASSPVAIWAAFSYEQYF. CDR3 DNA: TGTGCCAGCAGCCCCGTCGCTATTTGGGCAGCTTTCTCCTACGAGCAGTACTTC.

The CDR3 loop reads CASSPPGQGSRELFF. DNA of the CDR3: TGTGCCAGTAGTCCCCCGGGACAGGGGAGTAGGGAGCTGTTTTTT. The genes are TRBV19 and TRBJ2-2; 10 nucleotides align to TRBD1. The CDR3 has 15 amino acids. Germline CDR1 and CDR2: LNHDA and SQIVND (reference sequence). Germline trimming cut 5 bases from V and 9 bases from J; bases unmatched to any gene: 9.

This CDR3 reads CASSVGSGATQPQHF. The CDR3 coding sequence is TGTGCCAGCAGCGTAGGGTCAGGGGCGACTCAGCCCCAGCATTTT. The chain links TRBV9 to TRBJ1-5, with a possible D match to TRBD1 (6 bases). This CDR3 is built from 15 residues. Trimming pared 0 bases from V and 6 bases from J, leaving 13 bases between. Germline V lookup: CDR1 SGDLS, CDR2 YYNGEE.

J is TRBJ1-2 and V is TRBV5-6, with D tentatively TRBD1 (6 bases). The CDR3 has 15 amino acids. Germline loops: CDR1 SGHDT, CDR2 YYEEEE. V lost 4 bases and J lost 8, with 21 bases in between. DNA of the CDR3: TGTGCCAGCAGCGACTTGGTGGGGGGCGCGTACGGCTACACCTTC. Amino acid sequence: CASSDLVGGAYGYTF. The variable domain in full, completed from reference TRBV5-6 and TRBJ1-2, reads DAGVTQSPTHLIKTRGQQVTLRCSPKSGHDTVSWYQQALGQGPQFIFQYYEEEERQRGNFPDRFSGHQFPNYSSELNVNALLLGDSALYLCASSDLVGGAYGYTFGSGTRLTVV.

V and J are TRBV10-2 and TRBJ2-5; 10 positions match TRBD2. The CDR3 consists of 13 residues. Germline assignment: CDR1 WSHSY and CDR2 SAAADI. V shed 9 bases, J shed 2 bases, and the junction held 3 bases outside the gene matches. The CDR3 sequence: CASSGGLQETQYF. The CDR3 region has the DNA TGCGCCAGTAGCGGGGGGCTTCAAGAGACCCAGTACTTC.

With respect to this clone: Other DNA sequences from this sample encode an identical CDR3 as well. The J gene is TRBJ2-7, the V gene TRBV4-1, with TRBD2 matching over 8 bases. This CDR3 comprises 15 residues. V dropped 1 base and J dropped 2; count of bases not matched to a gene: 4. Germline V lookup: CDR1 MGHRA, CDR2 YSYEKL. As DNA, the CDR3 is TGCGCCAGCAGCCAAGCGGGGGGGACGCCCTACGAGCAGTACTTC. The encoded protein is CASSQAGGTPYEQYF.

In regard to this clone: At the DNA level, this CDR3 is encoded by other sequences in the same sample as well. The chain is built from TRBV7-9 and TRBJ1-6; D remains unclear. The CDR3 extends over 12 amino acids. CDR1 and CDR2 (germline): SEHNR, FQNEAQ (reference sequence). Deletions cut 5 bases from V and 10 bases from J, with 9 bases between. CDR3 coding DNA: TGTGCCAGCAGCCCCCGTGACTCACCCCTCCACTTT. Translated: CASSPRDSPLHF.

The chain couples TRBV27 to TRBJ1-6; 8 nucleotides align to TRBD1. The CDR3 loop spans 16 amino acids. The germline V gene has CDR1 MNHEY and CDR2 SMNVEV (reference sequence). The V segment lost 5 bases and the J segment 5 bases; nucleotides outside the gene matches: 8. The CDR3 DNA reads TGTGCCAGCAGTCTGGGACAGGCTTGGAATAATTCACCCCTCCACTTT. This encodes CASSLGQAWNNSPLHF.

V gene TRBV5-1 combines with J gene TRBJ2-3; D is perhaps TRBD2 (6 bases). The germline V gene has CDR1 SGHRS and CDR2 YFSETQ. The CDR3 consists of 14 residues. The ends were cut back, 3 bases at V and 3 bases at J, with 11 bases in the middle. CDR3 DNA sequence: TGCGCCAGCAGCTACGGGACTCAGACAGATACGCAGTATTTT. Protein: CASSYGTQTDTQYF. Full variable domain (rest looked up from reference TRBV5-1 and TRBJ2-3): KAGVTQTPRYLIKTRGQQVTLSCSPISGHRSVSWYQQTPGQGLQFLFEYFSETQRNKGNFPGRFSGRQFSNSRSEMNVSTLELGDSALYLCASSYGTQTDTQYFGPGTRLTVL.

The V call is TRBV2, the J call TRBJ2-5; D might be TRBD2 (5 bases). Trimming stripped 6 bases from V and 5 bases from J, with 10 bases between. The CDR3 is 12 amino acids. Germline V lookup: CDR1 SNHLY, CDR2 FYNNEI. The CDR3 is CASRGVRETQYF. In DNA, the CDR3 is TGTGCCAGCAGGGGAGTTAGGGAGACCCAGTACTTC.

This chain uses TRBV15 with TRBJ1-2; TRBD1 aligns across 7 bases. With V trimmed by 0 bases and J by 4 bases, 2 bases remained unmatched. This CDR3 has 14 amino acids. Germline assignment: CDR1 LNHNV and CDR2 YYDKDF (reference sequence). The CDR3 nucleotides read TGTGCCACCAGCAGAGATCGGGACAGCTATGGCTACACCTTC. Translated, it gives CATSRDRDSYGYTF.

J is TRBJ2-5 and V is TRBV5-4; TRBD2 matches 12 bases. Germline V gene lookup returns CDR1 SGHNT and CDR2 YYREEE (reference sequence). This CDR3 region has 16 residues. The V segment lost 5 bases and the J segment 1 base; nucleotides outside the gene matches: 6. The CDR3 sequence is CASRPGTSGFQETQYF. The CDR3 coding sequence is TGTGCCAGCAGACCCGGGACTAGCGGGTTCCAAGAGACCCAGTACTTC.

The chain has TRBV25-1 and TRBJ1-1, with 7 nucleotides matching TRBD1. V lost 6 bases and J lost 3; bases outside the gene matches: 4. CDR1 MGHDK and CDR2 SYGVNS come from the germline V gene. CDR3 size: 13 residues. This CDR3 is CASRNQGDTEAFF. As DNA, the CDR3 is TGTGCCAGCAGGAATCAGGGGGACACTGAAGCTTTCTTT.